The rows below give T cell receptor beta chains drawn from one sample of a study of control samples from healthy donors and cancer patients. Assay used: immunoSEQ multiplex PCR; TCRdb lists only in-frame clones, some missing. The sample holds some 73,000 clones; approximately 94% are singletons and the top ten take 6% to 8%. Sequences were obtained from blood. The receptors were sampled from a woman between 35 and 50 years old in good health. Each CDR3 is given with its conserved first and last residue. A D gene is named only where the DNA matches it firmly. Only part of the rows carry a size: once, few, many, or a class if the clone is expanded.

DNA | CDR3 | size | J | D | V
TGCGCCAGCAGCCCGAATCTAATAGATACGCAGTATTTT | CASSPNLIDTQYF | . | TRBJ2-3 | . | TRBV4-1
TGTGCCAGCTCACCTTCCGGCCCGGGGGCTATGATACAGCCCCAGCATTTT | CASSPSGPGAMIQPQHF | once | TRBJ1-5 | . | TRBV18
TGTGCCAGTAGTGCTAACCGGGGCCCCGGGAATCAGCCCCAGCATTTT | CASSANRGPGNQPQHF | . | TRBJ1-5 | . | TRBV19
TGTGCCAGCAGCGTAGAGGCTAGCGGAACCTACGAGCAGTACTTC | CASSVEASGTYEQYF | . | TRBJ2-7 | TRBD2 | TRBV9
TGTGCCAGCAGCTTAAGTGGACAGGGGTTAGGTGGCTACACCTTC | CASSLSGQGLGGYTF | . | TRBJ1-2 | TRBD1 | TRBV7-9
TGTGCCAGCAGCCTTCGACTAGCGCTGGACGAGCAGTACTTC | CASSLRLALDEQYF | . | TRBJ2-7 | TRBD2 | TRBV11-2
TGTGCCAGCGGAAAGTTCGGGGAGCTGTTTTTT | CASGKFGELFF | . | TRBJ2-2 | . | TRBV27
TGTGCCATCAGTGAGTCGACAGGGGGGGCGACCTCCTACGAGCAGTACTTC | CAISESTGGATSYEQYF | . | TRBJ2-7 | TRBD1 | TRBV10-3
TGTGCCAGCAGTCCCACGGACGCCTATAGCAATCAGCCCCAGCATTTT | CASSPTDAYSNQPQHF | . | TRBJ1-5 | . | TRBV28
TGTGCCAGCAGTTATCCGGACAGGGCTGGCGATGAGCAGTTCTTC | CASSYPDRAGDEQFF | . | TRBJ2-1 | TRBD1 | TRBV6-5
TGCGCCAGCAGCTTGGTGGCAGGGATGAACACTGAAGCTTTCTTT | CASSLVAGMNTEAFF | . | TRBJ1-1 | . | TRBV5-1
TGCGCCAGCAGCCAAGAAGAGGCAAGTTCACCCCTCCACTTT | CASSQEEASSPLHF | . | TRBJ1-6 | . | TRBV4-3
TGTGCCAGCAGCCAGGGAACTAGAACGGGCACAGATACGCAGTATTTT | CASSQGTRTGTDTQYF | few | TRBJ2-3 | . | TRBV3-1/TRBV3-2
TGTGCCAGTAGTACCCCCGGGACTAGCGTTTACAATGAGCAGTTCTTC | CASSTPGTSVYNEQFF | . | TRBJ2-1 | TRBD2 | TRBV19